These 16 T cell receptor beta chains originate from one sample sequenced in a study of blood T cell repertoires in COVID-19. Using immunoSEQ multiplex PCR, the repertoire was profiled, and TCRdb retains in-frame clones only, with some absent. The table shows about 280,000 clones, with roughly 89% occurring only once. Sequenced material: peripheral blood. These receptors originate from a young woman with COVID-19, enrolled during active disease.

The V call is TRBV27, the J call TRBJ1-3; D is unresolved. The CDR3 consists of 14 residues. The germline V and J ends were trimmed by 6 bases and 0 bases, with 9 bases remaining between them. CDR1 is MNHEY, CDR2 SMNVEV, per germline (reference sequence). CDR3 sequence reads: CASRGLLSGNTIYF. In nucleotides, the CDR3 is TGTGCCAGCAGGGGCTTACTCTCTGGAAACACCATATATTTT.

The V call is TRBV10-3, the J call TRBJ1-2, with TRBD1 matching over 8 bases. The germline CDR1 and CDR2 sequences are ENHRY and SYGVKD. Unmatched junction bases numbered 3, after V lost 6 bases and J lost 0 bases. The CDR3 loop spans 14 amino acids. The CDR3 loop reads CAIRDRGANYGYTF. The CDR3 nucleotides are TGTGCCATCAGAGACAGGGGAGCTAACTATGGCTACACCTTC.

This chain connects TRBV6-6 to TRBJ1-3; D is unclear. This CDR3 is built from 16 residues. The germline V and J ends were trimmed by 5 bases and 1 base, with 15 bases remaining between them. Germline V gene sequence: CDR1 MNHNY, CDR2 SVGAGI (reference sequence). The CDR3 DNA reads TGTGCCAGCAGTCTGGCTAATAGGGAGTCTGGAAACACCATATATTTT. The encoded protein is CASSLANRESGNTIYF.

CDR3 sequence (DNA): TGTGCCAGCAGTGACGAGGGGGTTCTTTCTGGAAACACCATATATTTT. Translated: CASSDEGVLSGNTIYF. The chain links TRBV6-1 to TRBJ1-3; maybe TRBD1 (6 bases). Germline V gene data show CDR1 as MNHNS and CDR2 as SASEGT. Trimming left V 3 bases short and J 1 base short, with 13 bases between. The CDR3 length is 16 residues.

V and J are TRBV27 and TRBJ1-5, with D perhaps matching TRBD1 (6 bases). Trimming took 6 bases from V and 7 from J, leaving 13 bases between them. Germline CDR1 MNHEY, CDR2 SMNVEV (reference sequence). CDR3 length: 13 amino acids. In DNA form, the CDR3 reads TGTGCCAGCAGATCCGGGACATCCCAGCCCCAGCATTTT. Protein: CASRSGTSQPQHF.

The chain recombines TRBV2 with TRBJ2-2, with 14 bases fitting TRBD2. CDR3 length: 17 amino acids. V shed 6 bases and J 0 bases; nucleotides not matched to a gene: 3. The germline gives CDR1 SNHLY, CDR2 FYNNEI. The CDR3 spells CASSWTSGGPNTGELFF. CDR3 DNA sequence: TGTGCCAGCAGCTGGACTAGCGGGGGGCCGAACACCGGGGAGCTGTTTTTT.

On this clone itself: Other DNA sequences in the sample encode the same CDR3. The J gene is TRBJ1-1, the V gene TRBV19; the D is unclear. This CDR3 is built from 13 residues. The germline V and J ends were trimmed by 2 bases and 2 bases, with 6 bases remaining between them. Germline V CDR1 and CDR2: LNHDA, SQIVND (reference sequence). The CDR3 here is CASSIRGNTEAFF. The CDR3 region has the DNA TGTGCCAGTAGTATACGGGGAAACACTGAAGCTTTCTTT.

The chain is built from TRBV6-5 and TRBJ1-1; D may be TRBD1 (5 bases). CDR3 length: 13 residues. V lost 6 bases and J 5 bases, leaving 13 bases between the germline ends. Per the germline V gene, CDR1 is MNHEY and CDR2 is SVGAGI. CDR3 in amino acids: CASRRQIQTEAFF. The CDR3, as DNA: TGTGCCAGCAGAAGACAGATCCAAACTGAAGCTTTCTTT.

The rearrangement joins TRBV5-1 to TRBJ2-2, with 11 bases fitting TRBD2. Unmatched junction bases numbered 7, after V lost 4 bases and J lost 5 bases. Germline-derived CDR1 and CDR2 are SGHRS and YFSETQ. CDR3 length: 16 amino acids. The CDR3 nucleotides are TGCGCCAGCAGCCCGACTAGCGGGGTCTTAACCGGGGAGCTGTTTTTT. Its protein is CASSPTSGVLTGELFF. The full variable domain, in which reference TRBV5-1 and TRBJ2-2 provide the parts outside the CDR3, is KAGVTQTPRYLIKTRGQQVTLSCSPISGHRSVSWYQQTPGQGLQFLFEYFSETQRNKGNFPGRFSGRQFSNSRSEMNVSTLELGDSALYLCASSPTSGVLTGELFFGEGSRLTVL.

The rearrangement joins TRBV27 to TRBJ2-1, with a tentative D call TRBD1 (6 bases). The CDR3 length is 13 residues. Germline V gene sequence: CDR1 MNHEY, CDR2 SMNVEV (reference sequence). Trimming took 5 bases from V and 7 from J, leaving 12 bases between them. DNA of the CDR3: TGTGCCAGCAGTCTCACAGGGTGGAATGAGCAGTTCTTC. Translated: CASSLTGWNEQFF.

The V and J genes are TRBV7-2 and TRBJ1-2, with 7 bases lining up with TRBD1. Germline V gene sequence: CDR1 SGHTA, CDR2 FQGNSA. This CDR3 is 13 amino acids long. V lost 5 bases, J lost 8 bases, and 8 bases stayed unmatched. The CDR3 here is CASSITGDSGYTF. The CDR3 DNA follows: TGTGCCAGCAGCATTACAGGGGACTCCGGCTACACCTTC.

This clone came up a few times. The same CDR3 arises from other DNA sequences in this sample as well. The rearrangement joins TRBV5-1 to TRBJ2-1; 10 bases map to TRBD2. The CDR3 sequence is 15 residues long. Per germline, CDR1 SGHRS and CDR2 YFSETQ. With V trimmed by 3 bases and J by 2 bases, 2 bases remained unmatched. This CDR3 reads CASSSSGGAYNEQFF. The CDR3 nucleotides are TGCGCCAGCAGCTCGAGCGGGGGGGCCTACAATGAGCAGTTCTTC.

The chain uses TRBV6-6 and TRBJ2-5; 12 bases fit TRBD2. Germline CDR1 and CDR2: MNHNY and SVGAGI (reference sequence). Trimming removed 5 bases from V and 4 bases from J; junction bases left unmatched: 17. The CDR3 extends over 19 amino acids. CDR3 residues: CASSPRPGLAGRRGETQYF. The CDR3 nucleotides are TGTGCCAGCAGTCCCCGACCCGGACTAGCGGGGAGGCGGGGAGAGACCCAGTACTTC.

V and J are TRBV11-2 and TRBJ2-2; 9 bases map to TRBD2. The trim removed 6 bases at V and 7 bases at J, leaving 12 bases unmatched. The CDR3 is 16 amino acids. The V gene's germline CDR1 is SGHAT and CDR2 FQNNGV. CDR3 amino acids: CASRSLAGGLHGELFF. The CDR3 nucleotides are TGTGCCAGCAGATCTCTGGCGGGGGGGTTACACGGGGAGCTGTTTTTT.

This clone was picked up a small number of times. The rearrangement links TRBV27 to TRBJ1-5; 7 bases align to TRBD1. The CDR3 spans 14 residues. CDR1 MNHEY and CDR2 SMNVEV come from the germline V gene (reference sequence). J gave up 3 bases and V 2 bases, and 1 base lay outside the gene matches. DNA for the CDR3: TGTGCCAGCAGTTTAGGGACAGCCAATCAGCCCCAGCATTTT. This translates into CASSLGTANQPQHF.

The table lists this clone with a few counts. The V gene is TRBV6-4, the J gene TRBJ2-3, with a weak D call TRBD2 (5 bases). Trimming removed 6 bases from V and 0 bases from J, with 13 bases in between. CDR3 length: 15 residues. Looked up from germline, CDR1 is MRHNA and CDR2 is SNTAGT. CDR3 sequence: CASSGKFTSTDTQYF. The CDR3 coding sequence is TGTGCCAGCAGCGGGAAGTTTACTAGCACAGATACGCAGTATTTT.